This TCR beta chain was retrieved from a study of T cell responses to AZD1222 COVID-19 vaccine. The method was immunoSEQ multiplex PCR; TCRdb's version includes in-frame clones alone and lacks a portion of them. Of around 130,000 clones listed, around 94% are singletons. CDR1 is KGHSH and CDR2 is LQKENI in the germline V gene. There are 13 residues in the CDR3. V was clipped by 3 bases and J by 1 base, with 6 bases between them. The input for sequencing was peripheral blood, taken on day 0 of AZD1222 vaccination. This chain joins TRBV18 and TRBJ1-1, with D unclear. This receptor was taken from an adult in good health. The CDR3 loop is CASSPRQNTEAFF. The CDR3 bases are TGTGCCAGCTCACCGAGACAGAACACTGAAGCTTTCTTT. Full variable domain (remainder filled in from reference TRBV18 and TRBJ1-1): NAGVMQNPRHLVRRRGQEARLRCSPMKGHSHVYWYRQLPEEGLKFMVYLQKENIIDESGMPKERFSAEFPKEGPSILRIQQVVRGDSAAYFCASSPRQNTEAFFGQGTRLTVV.